These 31 T cell receptor beta chains came from one sample sequenced in a study of shared clonotypes between healthy human individuals. CD45RO-negative cells were positively selected for CCR7, leaving out terminally differentiated effector memory CD45RA+ cells. Clones were sequenced by immunoSEQ multiplex PCR, and TCRdb holds only the in-frame ones, with some missing. The repertoire holds a few million clones, around 93% seen once, with around 1.7% in the top ten. The source material was naive CD8+ T cells from PBMCs. Source of these receptors: a man aged 18 to 29 in good health. Some clones in this sample may be carry-over from other donors' samples.

The J gene is TRBJ2-7, the V gene TRBV7-6, with TRBD2 matching over 7 bases. Trimming removed 5 bases from V and 3 bases from J; junction bases left unmatched: 10. The CDR3 has 15 amino acids. Germline CDR1 reads SGHVS; CDR2 reads FNYEAQ. Here the CDR3 reads CASSPSSGPFYEQYF. CDR3 DNA sequence: TGTGCCAGCAGCCCGTCTAGCGGCCCCTTCTACGAGCAGTACTTC.

This chain connects TRBV7-9 to TRBJ2-7, with D unresolved. Germline assignment: CDR1 SEHNR and CDR2 FQNEAQ (reference sequence). This CDR3 has 13 residues. The V and J ends lost 3 bases and 6 bases respectively, with 12 bases between them. CDR3 in DNA: TGTGCCAGCAGCTTCCCCCCTTTGGTCGAGCAGTACTTC. It specifies CASSFPPLVEQYF. The full variable domain, its missing parts supplied by reference TRBV7-9 and TRBJ2-7, is DTGVSQNPRHKITKRGQNVTFRCDPISEHNRLYWYRQTLGQGPEFLTYFQNEAQLEKSRLLSDRFSAERPKGSFSTLEIQRTEQGDSAMYLCASSFPPLVEQYFGPGTRLTVT.

This chain connects TRBV10-3 to TRBJ1-1; D call uncertain. This CDR3 region has 12 residues. From germline, CDR1 is ENHRY and CDR2 SYGVKD. Trimming removed 5 bases from V and 4 bases from J, with 8 bases in between. The CDR3 loop is CAISLDFTEAFF. In nucleotides, the CDR3 is TGTGCCATCAGTCTGGATTTCACTGAAGCTTTCTTT.

This clone was found a few times. Within the sample, other DNA sequences also encode this same CDR3. This chain uses TRBV4-2 with TRBJ1-1, with a weak D call TRBD1 (6 bases). CDR1 is LGHNA, CDR2 YNFKEQ, per germline. The CDR3 is 14 amino acids. Trimming took off 3 bases at V and 0 bases at J, with 8 bases between the two ends. CDR3 sequence: CASSQTGMNTEAFF. CDR3 sequence (DNA): TGTGCCAGCAGCCAGACAGGAATGAACACTGAAGCTTTCTTT.

This chain joins TRBV30 and TRBJ2-3, with 9 bases fitting TRBD2. J lost 2 bases, V lost 2 bases, and 17 bases had no gene match. The length of the CDR3 is 19 residues. The germline V gene has CDR1 GTSNPN and CDR2 SVGIG (reference sequence). DNA of the CDR3: TGTGCCTGGAGTCTTCTCCCCTTCCCCATAGCGGGAGTCACAGATACGCAGTATTTT. This gives the protein CAWSLLPFPIAGVTDTQYF. Full variable domain (missing parts from reference TRBV30 and TRBJ2-3): SQTIHQWPATLVQPVGSPLSLECTVEGTSNPNLYWYRQAAGRGLQLLFYSVGIGQISSEVPQNLSASRPQDRQFILSSKKLLLSDSGFYLCAWSLLPFPIAGVTDTQYFGPGTRLTVL.

Points on this clone: Other DNA sequences from this sample encode an identical CDR3 as well. The chain is built from TRBV4-3 and TRBJ2-7; TRBD2 agrees at 15 bases. V trimming: 3 bases; J trimming: 4 bases; junction bases outside the gene matches: 1. Germline-derived CDR1 and CDR2 are LGHNA and YSLEER. The CDR3 loop spans 15 amino acids. The CDR3 region has the DNA TGCGCCAGCAGCCACGGGACTAGCGGGGGGTACGAGCAGTACTTC. Residues: CASSHGTSGGYEQYF.

The CDR3 bases are TGTGCCAGCAGCCGAGGGGGCCGCACTGAAGCTTTCTTT. Protein sequence: CASSRGGRTEAFF. The chain recombines TRBV5-6 with TRBJ1-1; the match to TRBD1 covers 7 bases. The J segment lost 4 bases and the V segment lost 4 bases, leaving 4 bases of the junction unmatched. CDR1 is SGHDT, CDR2 YYEEEE, per germline. The CDR3 sequence is 13 residues long.

CDR3 in amino acids: CASSMRLATTDTQYF. The CDR3 coding sequence is TGTGCCAGCAGCATGCGGCTAGCGACGACAGATACGCAGTATTTT. This sequence joins TRBV11-2 and TRBJ2-3; possible D gene TRBD2, 6 bases. Germline CDR1 reads SGHAT; CDR2 reads FQNNGV. This CDR3 contains 15 residues. V was cut by 5 bases and J by 3 bases, with 15 bases left in between.

This rearrangement joins TRBV10-3 to TRBJ2-7; D is unresolved. CDR3 length: 11 residues. Germline lookup yields CDR1 ENHRY and CDR2 SYGVKD. Trimming pared 10 bases from V and 4 bases from J, leaving 11 bases between. Here the CDR3 DNA reads TGTGCCACCCTCCGCGGTTACGAGCAGTACTTC. Translation: CATLRGYEQYF.

The rearrangement uses TRBV7-3 and TRBJ2-1, with 7 bases that match TRBD2. Germline-derived CDR1 and CDR2 are SGHTA and FQGTGA. Trimming cost V 1 base and J 8 bases; bases outside gene matches: 5. The CDR3 runs 14 residues. CDR3 sequence (DNA): TGTGCCAGCAGCTTAAGTCCGCGGGAGCATGAGCAGTTCTTC. Translating it yields CASSLSPREHEQFF.

The CDR3 region has the DNA TGTGCCAGCAGAGTCGGAGGGGGGAACTATGGCTACACCTTC. The encoded protein is CASRVGGGNYGYTF. The chain recombines TRBV28 with TRBJ1-2, with a possible D match to TRBD1 (6 bases). The V gene lost 6 bases and the J gene lost 2 bases, with 13 bases spanning the gap. The germline V gene encodes CDR1 MDHEN and CDR2 SYDVKM. The CDR3 has 14 residues.

This clone has just one count. The rearrangement uses TRBV5-1 and TRBJ2-3; the D is unclear. V lost 0 bases to trimming and J lost 2 bases, with 7 bases between them. CDR3 length: 14 residues. In germline, CDR1 is SGHRS, CDR2 YFSETQ. The CDR3 DNA follows: TGCGCCAGCAGCTTGGAAACGGACACAGATACGCAGTATTTT. It specifies CASSLETDTDTQYF.

This clone was recorded only once. The chain has TRBV7-3 and TRBJ2-2; D possibly corresponds to TRBD1 (6 bases). V was shortened by 7 bases and J by 6 bases, with 21 bases between the two germline ends. The germline V gene has CDR1 SGHTA and CDR2 FQGTGA. The CDR3 totals 16 residues. This CDR3 is CASKHRAVEDAGELFF. CDR3 bases: TGTGCCAGCAAACACAGGGCGGTTGAGGATGCCGGGGAGCTGTTTTTT.

The chain has TRBV27 and TRBJ2-5; D is uncertain. With 2 bases removed from V and 2 bases from J, the gap between germline ends came to 9 bases. The germline V gene has CDR1 MNHEY and CDR2 SMNVEV (reference sequence). This CDR3 comprises 14 residues. In nucleotides, the CDR3 is TGTGCCAGCAGTTTAAGAGATACTCAAGAGACCCAGTACTTC. It codes for CASSLRDTQETQYF.

The chain links TRBV5-5 to TRBJ2-7; D may match TRBD1 or TRBD2 (6 bases each). The germline V gene has CDR1 SGHKS and CDR2 YYEKEE (reference sequence). There are 13 residues in the CDR3. Trimming removed 7 bases at V and 4 bases at J, with 15 bases between. CDR3 DNA sequence: TGTGCCAGCCGGGTGGGGGGCCAGTACGAGCAGTACTTC. Protein sequence: CASRVGGQYEQYF. The entire variable domain, with the rest obtained from reference TRBV5-5 and TRBJ2-7, is as follows: DAGVTQSPTHLIKTRGQQVTLRCSPISGHKSVSWYQQVLGQGPQFIFQYYEKEERGRGNFPDRFSARQFPNYSSELNVNALLLGDSALYLCASRVGGQYEQYFGPGTRLTVT.

J is TRBJ1-1 and V is TRBV28; 7 nucleotides align to TRBD1. The CDR3 has 13 amino acids. CDR1 is MDHEN and CDR2 is SYDVKM in the germline V gene. Trimming took 6 bases from V and 11 from J; bases not matched to a gene: 12. CDR3 DNA: TGTGCCAGCAGCCTTAGACAGGGCGGAACGGCTTTCTTT. Translated: CASSLRQGGTAFF. The full variable domain, with the rest looked up from reference TRBV28 and TRBJ1-1, is DVKVTQSSRYLVKRTGEKVFLECVQDMDHENMFWYRQDPGLGLRLIYFSYDVKMKEKGDIPEGYSVSREKKERFSLILESASTNQTSMYLCASSLRQGGTAFFGQGTRLTVV.

The genes are TRBV15 and TRBJ1-5; D uncertain. Germline V gene lookup returns CDR1 LNHNV and CDR2 YYDKDF (reference sequence). Between the trimmed V and J ends, which lost 0 bases and 4 bases, there was a span of 10 bases. The CDR3 length is 15 residues. The CDR3 coding sequence is TGTGCCACCAGCAGAGAAGGGCCGGGGAATCAGCCCCAGCATTTT. This codes for CATSREGPGNQPQHF.

The chain uses TRBV5-1 and TRBJ2-3, with D perhaps being TRBD1 or TRBD2 (6 bases each). Germline V gives CDR1 SGHRS, CDR2 YFSETQ. The V gene lost 2 bases and the J gene lost 5 bases, with 12 bases spanning the gap. The CDR3 runs to 14 residues. The CDR3 DNA sequence: TGCGCCAGCAGCTTAGGAAGGGGGGAAGATACGCAGTATTTT. Translating it yields CASSLGRGEDTQYF.

CDR3 in amino acids: CASSEGQSAWDTQYF. DNA of the CDR3: TGTGCCAGCAGCGAGGGACAGTCGGCCTGGGATACGCAGTATTTT. V gene TRBV6-4 combines with J gene TRBJ2-3, with 7 bases aligning to TRBD1. The CDR3 is 15 residues long. With V trimmed by 6 bases and J by 6 bases, 12 bases remained unmatched. CDR1 is MRHNA and CDR2 is SNTAGT in the germline V gene.

This clone has more than one count but fewer than ten. The chain links TRBV5-4 to TRBJ1-1; unclear D gene. The germline CDR1 and CDR2 sequences are SGHNT and YYREEE (reference sequence). Trimming took 2 bases from V and 5 from J, leaving 7 bases between them. This CDR3 comprises 12 residues. CDR3 residues: CASSFGLTEAFF. As DNA, the CDR3 is TGTGCCAGCAGCTTTGGGTTAACTGAAGCTTTCTTT. The whole variable domain, remainder taken from reference TRBV5-4 and TRBJ1-1, is ETGVTQSPTHLIKTRGQQVTLRCSSQSGHNTVSWYQQALGQGPQFIFQYYREEENGRGNFPPRFSGLQFPNYSSELNVNALELDDSALYLCASSFGLTEAFFGQGTRLTVV.

The chain combines TRBV4-3 with TRBJ2-7; tentative D call: TRBD1 (6 bases). V lost 0 bases, J lost 3 bases, and 12 bases lay in between. Germline V gene data show CDR1 as LGHNA and CDR2 as YSLEER. This CDR3 is 15 amino acids long. CDR3: CASSQDRDNRYEQYF. DNA of the CDR3: TGCGCCAGCAGCCAAGACCGGGACAACCGCTACGAGCAGTACTTC.

V and J are TRBV4-2 and TRBJ2-1; 7 bases fit TRBD2. CDR1 is LGHNA and CDR2 is YNFKEQ in the germline V gene. V lost 0 bases, J lost 7 bases, and 9 bases stayed unmatched. The CDR3 loop spans 16 amino acids. CDR3 region: CASSQDPSGAGNEQFF. CDR3 coding DNA: TGTGCCAGCAGCCAAGATCCTAGCGGTGCGGGGAATGAGCAGTTCTTC.

V is TRBV19 and J is TRBJ2-1; no firm D call. The V gene's germline CDR1 is LNHDA and CDR2 SQIVND (reference sequence). Trimming removed 4 bases from V and 6 bases from J, with 4 bases in between. The CDR3 runs to 11 residues. The CDR3 protein is CASSTINEQFF. CDR3 in DNA: TGTGCCAGTAGTACGATCAATGAGCAGTTCTTC.

The DNA of the CDR3 is TGTGCCTCGGAGTACAGGGGTTTAGCCTACGAGCAGTACTTC. Its translation is CASEYRGLAYEQYF. This chain joins TRBV6-1 and TRBJ2-7; 7 bases match TRBD1. Germline CDR1 reads MNHNS; CDR2 reads SASEGT. With V trimmed by 11 bases and J by 2 bases, 12 bases remained unmatched. The CDR3 has 14 residues.

The chain links TRBV30 to TRBJ2-2; D not resolved. Trimming removed 2 bases at V and 6 bases at J, with 16 bases between. The CDR3 spans 15 residues. Germline CDR1 is GTSNPN and CDR2 is SVGIG (reference sequence). The CDR3 here is CAWSSSTLNAGELFF. For the CDR3, the DNA is TGTGCCTGGAGTTCCTCGACACTAAACGCCGGGGAGCTGTTTTTT.

The chain couples TRBV7-9 to TRBJ1-1; tentative D call: TRBD1 (6 bases). V was shortened by 3 bases and J by 8 bases, with 10 bases between the two germline ends. CDR3 size: 12 residues. CDR1 is SEHNR and CDR2 is FQNEAQ in the germline V gene (reference sequence). CDR3 coding DNA: TGTGCCAGCAGCTTTCTGGGGACAGAAGCTTTCTTT. Protein sequence: CASSFLGTEAFF.

The V gene is TRBV5-3, the J gene TRBJ1-5; 8 bases map to TRBD1. Being an ORF, TRBV5-3 has a function that is uncertain. CDR3 length: 16 residues. V was pared by 0 bases and J by 6 bases, with 8 bases of the junction left unmatched. CDR3 nucleotides: TGTGCCAGAAGCTTGGCTGTGGACAGGGATACTCAGCCCCAGCATTTT. It specifies CARSLAVDRDTQPQHF.

This chain links TRBV11-2 with TRBJ1-4; 7 bases match TRBD1. CDR3 length: 15 residues. V gave up 5 bases and J gave up 6 bases; unmatched junction bases: 9. Germline V gene lookup returns CDR1 SGHAT and CDR2 FQNNGV. The CDR3 sequence: CASSRDSSRDEKLFF. CDR3 nucleotide sequence: TGTGCCAGCAGCAGGGACAGTTCCCGGGATGAAAAACTGTTTTTT.

The chain employs TRBV28 and TRBJ2-7; TRBD1 matches at 7 bases. Looked up from germline, CDR1 is MDHEN and CDR2 is SYDVKM. There are 14 residues in the CDR3. Trimming cost V 8 bases and J 1 base; bases outside gene matches: 8. The CDR3 is CASQGQFGSYEQYF. The CDR3 region has the DNA TGTGCCAGCCAGGGACAGTTTGGGTCCTACGAGCAGTACTTC. Looking up the rest from reference TRBV28 and TRBJ2-7 gives the full variable domain: DVKVTQSSRYLVKRTGEKVFLECVQDMDHENMFWYRQDPGLGLRLIYFSYDVKMKEKGDIPEGYSVSREKKERFSLILESASTNQTSMYLCASQGQFGSYEQYFGPGTRLTVT.

This clone was counted once. This rearrangement joins TRBV11-2 to TRBJ2-7, with 8 bases that match TRBD1. Germline V gene sequence: CDR1 SGHAT, CDR2 FQNNGV. This CDR3 is 13 amino acids long. After removal of 5 bases from V and 2 bases from J, the junction contained 2 bases not matched to a gene. Here the CDR3 reads CASSGTGTYEQYF. The CDR3 DNA reads TGTGCCAGCAGCGGGACAGGTACCTACGAGCAGTACTTC.

The V call is TRBV10-3, the J call TRBJ2-2, with 9 bases lining up with TRBD2. Germline lookup yields CDR1 ENHRY and CDR2 SYGVKD. There are 15 residues in the CDR3. Losses at the gene ends were 6 bases for V and 3 bases for J; bases not matched to a gene: 5. The CDR3 here is CAISSTSGYTGELFF. CDR3 bases: TGTGCCATCAGCTCGACTAGCGGCTACACCGGGGAGCTGTTTTTT.